These 2 T cell receptor beta chains were sequenced from one sample in a study of shared clonotypes between healthy human individuals. CD45RO-negative, CCR7-positively selected cells formed the naive CD8 fraction, excluding terminally differentiated effector memory CD45RA+ cells. Generated by immunoSEQ multiplex PCR, the TCRdb table keeps only in-frame clones and is missing some. The sample records about 680,000 clones, about 91% being singletons. Sequences were obtained from naive CD8+ T cells sorted from blood. All receptors come from a man in his thirties or forties in good health.

This chain links TRBV9 with TRBJ2-1, with D possibly being TRBD1 or TRBD2 (5 bases each). This CDR3 region has 18 residues. Germline assignment: CDR1 SGDLS and CDR2 YYNGEE. V shed 0 bases and J shed 4 bases, with 20 bases lying between them. As DNA, the CDR3 is TGTGCCAGCAGCGTAGTAGGGACCCCCTCCCCCCCATACAATGAGCAGTTCTTC. Its protein product is CASSVVGTPSPPYNEQFF. Drawing the rest from reference TRBV9 and TRBJ2-1, the complete variable domain is DSGVTQTPKHLITATGQRVTLRCSPRSGDLSVYWYQQSLDQGLQFLIQYYNGEERAKGNILERFSAQQFPDLHSELNLSSLELGDSALYFCASSVVGTPSPPYNEQFFGPGTRLTVL.

The chain recombines TRBV10-2 with TRBJ2-2, with 10 bases matching TRBD2. This CDR3 region has 17 residues. Per the germline V gene, CDR1 is WSHSY and CDR2 is SAAADI. The J segment lost 0 bases and the V segment lost 7 bases, leaving 8 bases of the junction unmatched. CDR3: CASTRTSGFTNTGELFF. The CDR3 DNA is TGCGCCAGCACCCGGACTAGCGGATTCACGAACACCGGGGAGCTGTTTTTT.